What follows are 25 T cell receptor beta chains derived from one specimen sequenced in a study of blood T cell repertoires in COVID-19. Repertoires were generated with immunoSEQ multiplex PCR, while TCRdb's copy carries only in-frame clones and drops some. In the table there are fewer than 200,000 clones, approximately 79% of which are singletons. Sequenced sample: peripheral blood. Source of these receptors: a woman older than 75 with acute or convalescent COVID-19.

There are a few counts of this clone. The chain combines TRBV25-1 with TRBJ1-2; 7 bases are shared with TRBD1. Germline CDR1 reads MGHDK; CDR2 reads SYGVNS. Trimming took 7 bases from V and 4 from J; bases not matched to a gene: 6. The CDR3 runs to 13 residues. The CDR3 reads CASTSRTGYGYTF. In nucleotides, the CDR3 is TGTGCCAGCACCAGTCGGACAGGCTATGGCTACACCTTC.

In this sample, this clone turned up once. The chain is built from TRBV9 and TRBJ2-1; TRBD2 aligns across 8 bases. The CDR3 is 14 residues long. Germline lookup yields CDR1 SGDLS and CDR2 YYNGEE. Trimming cost V 0 bases and J 9 bases; bases outside gene matches: 5. The CDR3 protein is CASSVAGGPPEQFF. The CDR3, as DNA: TGTGCCAGCAGCGTAGCGGGAGGGCCTCCTGAGCAGTTCTTC.

The CDR3 loop reads CASSYVRGGHEQYF. The DNA of the CDR3 is TGTGCCAGCAGTTACGTCCGCGGGGGCCACGAGCAGTACTTC. The J gene is TRBJ2-7, the V gene TRBV6-6; D may be TRBD2 (7 bases). Germline lookup yields CDR1 MNHNY and CDR2 SVGAGI (reference sequence). There are 14 residues in the CDR3. With 2 bases removed from V and 5 bases from J, the gap between germline ends came to 13 bases.

This clone was counted a few times. The V and J genes are TRBV2 and TRBJ2-1; the match to TRBD2 covers 10 bases. CDR1 and CDR2 from the germline V gene are SNHLY and FYNNEI. With V trimmed by 2 bases and J by 6 bases, 4 bases remained unmatched. This CDR3 spans 15 amino acids. As DNA, the CDR3 is TGTGCCAGCAGTGAAACGGGACTAGCGCTCAATGAGCAGTTCTTC. Translation: CASSETGLALNEQFF. The complete variable domain, with remaining parts taken from reference TRBV2 and TRBJ2-1, reads EPEVTQTPSHQVTQMGQEVILRCVPISNHLYFYWYRQILGQKVEFLVSFYNNEISEKSEIFDDQFSVERPDGSNFTLKIRSTKLEDSAMYFCASSETGLALNEQFFGPGTRLTVL.

This chain links TRBV19 with TRBJ1-5; a possible D gene is TRBD1 (6 bases). Trimming removed 5 bases from V and 5 bases from J, with 22 bases in between. The CDR3 spans 17 residues. Germline CDR1 reads LNHDA; CDR2 reads SQIVND (reference sequence). The CDR3 sequence: CASSPGRGATGYQPQHF. CDR3 DNA sequence: TGTGCCAGTAGTCCCGGGCGGGGGGCAACGGGTTATCAGCCCCAGCATTTT.

V is TRBV4-2 and J is TRBJ2-1, with unresolved D. V gave up 3 bases and J gave up 1 base, with 16 bases separating them. The CDR3 is 17 amino acids. The germline gives CDR1 LGHNA, CDR2 YNFKEQ. As DNA, the CDR3 is TGTGCCAGCAGCCATTTGGGCGCGACCTATTCCTACAATGAGCAGTTCTTC. Protein sequence: CASSHLGATYSYNEQFF.

This clone came up once. The V call is TRBV2, the J call TRBJ2-1; no definite D call. Germline V gene sequence: CDR1 SNHLY, CDR2 FYNNEI. V shed 4 bases and J shed 7 bases, with 8 bases lying between them. This CDR3 is built from 12 residues. The DNA for the CDR3 is TGTGCCAGCAGTGTAATAATGAATGAGCAGTTCTTC. The encoded protein is CASSVIMNEQFF.

The chain joins TRBV28 to TRBJ1-5; possibly TRBD1 for D (5 bases). CDR1 and CDR2 (germline): MDHEN, SYDVKM. V was shortened by 3 bases and J by 7 bases, with 16 bases between the two germline ends. The CDR3 is 15 amino acids. CDR3 coding DNA: TGTGCCAGCAGTTTTTCGGGGGAGGGAAACCAGCCCCAGCATTTT. This encodes CASSFSGEGNQPQHF.

This chain connects TRBV12-3 or TRBV12-4 to TRBJ2-5; tentative D call: TRBD2 (6 bases). Trimming pared 6 bases from V and 5 bases from J, leaving 10 bases between. The CDR3 covers 12 residues. The CDR3 DNA sequence: TGTGCCAGCAGCCGGGAGTCGGAGACCCAGTACTTC. Translation gives CASSRESETQYF.

The rearrangement links TRBV5-1 to TRBJ2-5, with 12 positions matching TRBD2. Germline assignment: CDR1 SGHRS and CDR2 YFSETQ. This CDR3 spans 15 amino acids. The junction had 4 bases not matched to a gene; V was cut back by 2 bases and J by 5 bases. The CDR3 region is CASSFLAGGGETQYF. As DNA, the CDR3 is TGCGCCAGCAGCTTCCTAGCGGGAGGGGGGGAGACCCAGTACTTC.

This chain joins TRBV12-5 and TRBJ2-2; TRBD1 matches 10 bases. Germline values: CDR1 LGHNT, CDR2 FRNRAP. V dropped 6 bases and J dropped 5; count of bases not matched to a gene: 15. The CDR3 extends over 18 amino acids. CDR3 bases: TGTGCTAGTGGCCCTGGAACGGGACAGGGGCAGGGGACCGGGGAGCTGTTTTTT. This sequence encodes CASGPGTGQGQGTGELFF. Full variable domain (missing parts from reference TRBV12-5 and TRBJ2-2): DARVTQTPRHKVTEMGQEVTMRCQPILGHNTVFWYRQTMMQGLELLAYFRNRAPLDDSGMPKDRFSAEMPDATLATLKIQPSEPRDSAVYFCASGPGTGQGQGTGELFFGEGSRLTVL.

This clone was observed once. This chain joins TRBV19 and TRBJ1-2, with TRBD1 as a possible D gene (5 bases). The CDR3 is made up of 13 amino acids. The ends were cut back, 7 bases at V and 7 bases at J, with 16 bases in the middle. The germline V gene encodes CDR1 LNHDA and CDR2 SQIVND (reference sequence). The CDR3 here is CASNPLQASGYTF. The CDR3 nucleotides are TGTGCCAGTAACCCTTTACAGGCTAGTGGCTACACCTTC. Full variable domain (remainder filled in from reference TRBV19 and TRBJ1-2): DGGITQSPKYLFRKEGQNVTLSCEQNLNHDAMYWYRQDPGQGLRLIYYSQIVNDFQKGDIAEGYSVSREKKESFPLTVTSAQKNPTAFYLCASNPLQASGYTFGSGTRLTVV.

This chain joins TRBV29-1 and TRBJ2-2, with D unresolved. This CDR3 contains 15 residues. The V end lost 4 bases, the J end lost 3 bases, and 15 bases lay between the germline ends. Germline values: CDR1 SQVTM, CDR2 ANQGSEA. The CDR3, as DNA: TGCAGCGTTGCGGCGGTAAACTCGGACACCGGGGAGCTGTTTTTT. Translated, it gives CSVAAVNSDTGELFF.

The chain carries TRBV6-6 and TRBJ2-3; 7 bases align to TRBD2. The germline CDR1 and CDR2 sequences are MNHNY and SVGAGI (reference sequence). The length of the CDR3 is 17 residues. J gave up 3 bases and V 5 bases, and 14 bases lay outside the gene matches. For the CDR3, the DNA is TGTGCCAGCAGTCTCACTACTAGCGCCAAGAGAACAGATACGCAGTATTTT. Protein: CASSLTTSAKRTDTQYF.

This clone was counted only a few times. V is TRBV7-9 and J is TRBJ2-1, with a tentative D call TRBD2 (6 bases). Germline CDR1 reads SEHNR; CDR2 reads FQNEAQ (reference sequence). The CDR3 loop spans 16 amino acids. Deletions cut 2 bases from V and 7 bases from J, with 18 bases between. CDR3 nucleotides: TGTGCCAGCAGCTTATATCCGGCCGGGAGACGTAATGAGCAGTTCTTC. Amino acid sequence: CASSLYPAGRRNEQFF.

This clone has more than one count but fewer than ten. J is TRBJ2-7 and V is TRBV5-1; the match to TRBD2 covers 7 bases. The germline V gene encodes CDR1 SGHRS and CDR2 YFSETQ. Trimming cost V 0 bases and J 0 bases; bases outside gene matches: 12. The CDR3 covers 18 residues. CDR3 bases: TGCGCCAGCAGCTTGGGCCAGACGAGCGGGGCTAGCTCCTACGAGCAGTACTTC. This encodes CASSLGQTSGASSYEQYF.

This sequence joins TRBV7-6 and TRBJ2-7; D remains ambiguous. Between the trimmed V and J ends, which lost 0 bases and 4 bases, there was a span of 7 bases. CDR3 length equals 13 residues. Germline V gives CDR1 SGHVS, CDR2 FNYEAQ. CDR3 in DNA: TGTGCCAGCAGCTTAGCCGGAGATTACGAGCAGTACTTC. Its protein product is CASSLAGDYEQYF.

The V and J genes are TRBV24-1 and TRBJ1-2; 11 bases agree with TRBD1. Per germline, CDR1 KGHDR and CDR2 SFDVKD. The CDR3 is 15 amino acids. V lost 5 bases, J lost 8 bases, and 9 bases stayed unmatched. The CDR3 here is CATSGQDRGLHGYTF. The CDR3 nucleotides are TGTGCCACCAGTGGCCAGGACAGGGGGCTACACGGCTACACCTTC.

The chain employs TRBV27 and TRBJ2-6; D may be TRBD1 (7 bases). V gave up 0 bases and J gave up 2 bases, with 14 bases separating them. Looked up from germline, CDR1 is MNHEY and CDR2 is SMNVEV (reference sequence). The CDR3 runs 18 residues. The CDR3 DNA reads as TGTGCCAGCAGTTTATCAGGTCCAGGGGGGACTGGGGCCAACGTCCTGACTTTC. Its translation: CASSLSGPGGTGANVLTF.

The chain links TRBV3-1 (or the pseudogene TRBV3-2) to TRBJ2-3; tentatively, D is TRBD2 (5 bases). CDR1 and CDR2 from the germline V gene are LGHDT and YNNKEL (reference sequence). This CDR3 has 17 residues. The V gene lost 5 bases and the J gene lost 0 bases, with 18 bases spanning the gap. The CDR3 region has the DNA TGTGCCAGCAGCGCCCTCAGTTTCGGCGGGAGCACAGATACGCAGTATTTT. Amino acid sequence: CASSALSFGGSTDTQYF.

The rearrangement uses TRBV28 and TRBJ1-5; weak D call: TRBD1 (5 bases). Germline V gene sequence: CDR1 MDHEN, CDR2 SYDVKM. V gave up 5 bases and J gave up 5 bases, with 13 bases separating them. This CDR3 has 14 residues. DNA for the CDR3: TGTGCCAGCAGTCCACAGGATCAACATCAGCCCCAGCATTTT. This translates into CASSPQDQHQPQHF.

This chain joins TRBV4-2 and TRBJ1-2; a weak D match, TRBD1 (6 bases). V was shortened by 0 bases and J by 5 bases, with 22 bases between the two germline ends. This CDR3 is 18 amino acids long. CDR1 and CDR2 from the germline V gene are LGHNA and YNFKEQ. The chain's CDR3 is CASSQDKAGDIGGYGYTF. The CDR3 DNA reads TGTGCCAGCAGCCAAGATAAAGCAGGGGACATCGGCGGATATGGCTACACCTTC.

The CDR3: CASSLIGTGGTPLHF. The CDR3 DNA reads TGTGCCAGCAGCTTAATAGGGACAGGGGGTACACCCCTCCACTTT. This sequence joins TRBV7-2 and TRBJ1-6; 11 nucleotides match TRBD1. The CDR3 is made up of 15 amino acids. Germline V gene lookup returns CDR1 SGHTA and CDR2 FQGNSA. Unmatched junction bases numbered 5, after V lost 2 bases and J lost 11 bases.

The chain combines TRBV18 with TRBJ2-7, with 11 bases identical to TRBD1. CDR1 and CDR2 (germline): KGHSH, LQKENI. After removal of 2 bases from V and 5 bases from J, the junction contained 8 bases not matched to a gene. The CDR3 contains 16 residues. The CDR3 here is CASSPVWTGGFHEQYF. CDR3 coding DNA: TGTGCCAGCTCACCAGTCTGGACAGGGGGCTTCCACGAGCAGTACTTC.

This chain links TRBV7-8 with TRBJ2-7, with 10 bases that match TRBD2. The CDR3 is 16 amino acids. Per the germline V gene, CDR1 is SGHVS and CDR2 is FQNEAQ. The junction had 8 bases not matched to a gene; V was cut back by 4 bases and J by 2 bases. The CDR3 loop reads CASSSSASGSTYEQYF. DNA of the CDR3: TGTGCCAGCAGCTCGTCAGCTAGCGGGAGCACCTACGAGCAGTACTTC.